This T cell receptor (beta chain) was sequenced for a study of T-cell memory formation after mild COVID-19 (dated by TCRdb to 2020 to 2022). Turning to the overall study: Most TCR sequence clusters were specific to one of the two donors. In a couple of donors, T-cell clones that expanded and contracted after mild COVID-19 were followed by sequencing TCRalpha and TCRbeta repertoires longitudinally. Two young, previously healthy adult volunteers made up the cohort, one male and one female. Summary of the overall study and its limitations: From day 15 to 85, contracting clones showed balanced CD4/CD8 phenotypes, whereas a second wave of clones that expanded from day 15 to 37 leaned towards CD4+. The second-wave clones that peaked on day 37 were not confirmed to be SARS-CoV-2 specific. The study covered only a couple of mild cases, and larger cohorts including severe cases with pre-infection samples were considered necessary. Contracting CD4+ clones were located mainly in the CM and EM memory subsets, whereas CD8+ clones were found to be enriched in EMRA. The detection of some responding clones in pre-infection memory suggests that pre-existing cross-reactive memory T cells joined the SARS-CoV-2 response.

There are 16 amino acids in the CDR3, from cysteine to phenylalanine inclusive. Only CDR3 DNA is held: 48 bases, read in frame from base 1. V loses 2 bases, J loses 1 base, and the germline ends lie 16 bases apart. CDR1 and CDR2 are drawn from the germline V gene (reference sequence): GTSNPN, SVGIG. About this clonotype: This clone's antigen is unknown. No much larger clone exists at a distance of one base, and base qualities are not known.

Data came from an Illumina NovaSeq 6000. cDNA libraries for TCRalpha and TCRbeta were prepared by 5'RACE using constant-segment primers, with sample barcodes and unique molecular identifiers added. Trizol reagent was used to extract RNA from every sample. Amplification of the libraries took two PCR steps, and the second step added a second sample barcode plus Illumina TruSeq adapters. Libraries were sequenced on an Illumina NovaSeq with 2 x 150 bp paired-end reads. The published analysis was carried out like this. The reads were demultiplexed and collapsed into UMI-guided consensus sequences using migec v1.2.7. Using mixcr v2.1.11, the UMI consensuses were aligned to TRA and TRB V and J templates and assembled into clonotypes. Expanded or contracted clonotypes were those called significant by both edgeR and NoisET, with noise models trained on biological replicates. edgeR calls used a false discovery rate-adjusted p below 0.01 and a log2 fold-change threshold of 1. As an exploratory analysis of dynamics, max-normalized trajectories of the 1000 most abundant clonotypes were examined with PCA combined with hierarchical clustering. Each responding clone was given a CD4 or CD8 phenotype based on the CD4+ and CD8+ repertoires, which had been sequenced separately. The public sequencing data were trimmed at Q25 with fastp and processed into clonotypes with MiXCR by TCRdb, which kept only in-frame beta chains. Under each unique CDR3 protein, matching rows form one entry showing the most common genes and DNA. The V and J calls here are based on TCRdb, not the publication. The sample yields about 600,000 distinct CDR3 sequences; about a fifth were counted once. The ten largest clones take up approximately 8% of the sample.

PBMCs were isolated by Ficoll-Paque density gradient centrifugation. The chain is assembled from TRBV30 and TRBJ2-3; the D gene assignment is ambiguous. The source is an adult woman who had mild COVID-19 (a few samples of this study predate the infection). The sample titles of this study are shuffled in the database, so cell type and time point are left out; the donor was told from shared clones. The source material was PBMCs or a T cell subset sorted from them (not recorded which). Here is the DNA: TGTGCCTGGAGTTCCTCCCCTCTGGCCGGCACAGATACGCAGTATTTT. Its amino acids are CAWSSSPLAGTDTQYF.